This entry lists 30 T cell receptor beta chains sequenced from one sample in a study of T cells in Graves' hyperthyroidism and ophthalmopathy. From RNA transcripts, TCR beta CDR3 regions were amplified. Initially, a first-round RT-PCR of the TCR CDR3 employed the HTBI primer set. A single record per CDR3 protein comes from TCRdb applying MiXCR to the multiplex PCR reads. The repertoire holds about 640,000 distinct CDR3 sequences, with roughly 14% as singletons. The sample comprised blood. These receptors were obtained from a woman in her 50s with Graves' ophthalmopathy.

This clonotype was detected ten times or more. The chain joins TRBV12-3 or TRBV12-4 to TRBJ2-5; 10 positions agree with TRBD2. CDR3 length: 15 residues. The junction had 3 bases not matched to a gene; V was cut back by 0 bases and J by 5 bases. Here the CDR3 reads CASSLAPTSGETQYF. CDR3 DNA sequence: TGTGCCAGCAGTTTAGCGCCGACTAGCGGGGAGACCCAGTACTTC.

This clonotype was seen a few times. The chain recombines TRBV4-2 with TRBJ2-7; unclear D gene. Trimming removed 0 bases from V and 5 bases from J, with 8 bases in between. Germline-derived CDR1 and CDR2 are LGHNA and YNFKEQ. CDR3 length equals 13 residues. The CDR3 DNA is TGTGCCAGCAGCCAAGATGTAGAGAACGAGCAGTACTTC. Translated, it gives CASSQDVENEQYF.

The chain's CDR3 is CASETGQGRTGELFF. In nucleotides, the CDR3 is TGTGCCAGCGAAACGGGACAGGGACGTACCGGGGAGCTGTTTTTT. The V gene is TRBV28, the J gene TRBJ2-2; 9 nucleotides agree with TRBD1. From germline, CDR1 is MDHEN and CDR2 SYDVKM. The CDR3 runs 15 residues. After removal of 8 bases from V and 5 bases from J, the junction contained 9 bases not matched to a gene. Full variable domain (remainder filled in from reference TRBV28 and TRBJ2-2): DVKVTQSSRYLVKRTGEKVFLECVQDMDHENMFWYRQDPGLGLRLIYFSYDVKMKEKGDIPEGYSVSREKKERFSLILESASTNQTSMYLCASETGQGRTGELFFGEGSRLTVL.

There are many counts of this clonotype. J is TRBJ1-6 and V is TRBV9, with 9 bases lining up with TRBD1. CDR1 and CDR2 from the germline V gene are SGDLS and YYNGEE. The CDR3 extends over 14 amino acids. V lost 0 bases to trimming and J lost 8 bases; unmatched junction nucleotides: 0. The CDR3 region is CASSVGDRDSPLHF. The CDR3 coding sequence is TGTGCCAGCAGCGTAGGGGACAGGGATTCACCCCTCCACTTT. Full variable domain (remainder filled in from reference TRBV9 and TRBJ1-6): DSGVTQTPKHLITATGQRVTLRCSPRSGDLSVYWYQQSLDQGLQFLIQYYNGEERAKGNILERFSAQQFPDLHSELNLSSLELGDSALYFCASSVGDRDSPLHFGNGTRLTVT.

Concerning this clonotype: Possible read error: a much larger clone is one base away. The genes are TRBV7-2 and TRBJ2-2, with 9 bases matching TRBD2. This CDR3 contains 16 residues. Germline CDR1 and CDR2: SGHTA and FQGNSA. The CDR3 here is CAIHPSSGTNTGELSF. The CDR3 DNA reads TGTGCCATCCATCCATCTAGCGGGACAAACACCGGGGAGCTGTCTTTT. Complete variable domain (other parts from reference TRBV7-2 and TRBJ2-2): GAGVSQSPSNKVTEKGKDVELRCDPISGHTALYWYRQSLGQGLEFLIYFQGNSAPDKSGLPSDRFSAERTGGSVSTLTIQRTQQEDSAVYLCAIHPSSGTNTGELSFGEGSRLTVL.

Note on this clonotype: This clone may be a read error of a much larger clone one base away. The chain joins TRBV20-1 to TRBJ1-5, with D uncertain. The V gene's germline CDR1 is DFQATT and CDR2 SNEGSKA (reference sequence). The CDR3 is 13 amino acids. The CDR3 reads CSAPVTRNQLQHF. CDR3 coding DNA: TGCAGTGCTCCTGTGACACGCAATCAGCTCCAGCATTTT.

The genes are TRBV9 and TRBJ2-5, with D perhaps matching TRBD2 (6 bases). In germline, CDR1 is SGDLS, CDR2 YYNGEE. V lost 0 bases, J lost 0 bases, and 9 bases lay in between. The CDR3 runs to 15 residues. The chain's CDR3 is CASSVGASDQETQYF. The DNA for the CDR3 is TGTGCCAGCAGCGTAGGGGCTAGCGACCAAGAGACCCAGTACTTC.

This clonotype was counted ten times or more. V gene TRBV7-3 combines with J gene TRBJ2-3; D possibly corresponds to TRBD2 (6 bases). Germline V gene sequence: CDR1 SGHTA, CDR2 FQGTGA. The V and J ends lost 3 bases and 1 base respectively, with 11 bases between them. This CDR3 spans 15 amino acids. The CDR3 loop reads CASSLGGERTDTQYF. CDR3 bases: TGTGCCAGCAGCTTGGGGGGAGAGCGCACAGATACGCAGTATTTT.

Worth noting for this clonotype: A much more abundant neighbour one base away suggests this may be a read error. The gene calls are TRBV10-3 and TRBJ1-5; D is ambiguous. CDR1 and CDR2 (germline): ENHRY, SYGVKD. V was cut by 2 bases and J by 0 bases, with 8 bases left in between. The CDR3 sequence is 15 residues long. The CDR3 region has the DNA TGTGCCATCAGTGAGACCGGAAATAGCAATCAGCCCCAGCATTTT. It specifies CAISETGNSNQPQHF.

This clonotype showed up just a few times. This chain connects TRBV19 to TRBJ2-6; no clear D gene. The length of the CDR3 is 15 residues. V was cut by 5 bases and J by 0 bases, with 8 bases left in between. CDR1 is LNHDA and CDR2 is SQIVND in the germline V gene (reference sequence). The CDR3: CASSPTHSGANVLTF. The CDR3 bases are TGTGCCAGTAGTCCCACCCACTCTGGGGCCAACGTCCTGACTTTC.

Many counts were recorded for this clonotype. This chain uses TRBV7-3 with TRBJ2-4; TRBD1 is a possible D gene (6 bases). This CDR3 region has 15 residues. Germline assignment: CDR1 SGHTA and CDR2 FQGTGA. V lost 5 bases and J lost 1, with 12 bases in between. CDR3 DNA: TGTGCCAGCAGCACCCTCACAGGGGCCAAAAACATTCAGTACTTC. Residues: CASSTLTGAKNIQYF.

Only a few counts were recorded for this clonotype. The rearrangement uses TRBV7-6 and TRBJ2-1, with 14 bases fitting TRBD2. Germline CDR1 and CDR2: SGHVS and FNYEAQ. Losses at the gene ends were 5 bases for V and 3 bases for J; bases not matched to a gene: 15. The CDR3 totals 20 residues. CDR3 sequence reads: CASSPQTGLAGVVYYNEQFF. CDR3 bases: TGTGCCAGCAGCCCCCAGACGGGACTAGCGGGAGTGGTTTACTACAATGAGCAGTTCTTC.

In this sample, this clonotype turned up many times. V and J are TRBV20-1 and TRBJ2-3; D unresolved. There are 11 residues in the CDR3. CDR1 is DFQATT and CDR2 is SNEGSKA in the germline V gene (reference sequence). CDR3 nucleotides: TGCAGGAGTGGGCCCACAGATACGCAGTATTTT. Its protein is CRSGPTDTQYF.

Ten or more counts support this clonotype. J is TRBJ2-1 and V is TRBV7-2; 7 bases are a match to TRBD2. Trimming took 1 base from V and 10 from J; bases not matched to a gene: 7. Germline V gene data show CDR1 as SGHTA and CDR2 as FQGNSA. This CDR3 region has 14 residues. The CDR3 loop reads CASSLGAGREEQFF. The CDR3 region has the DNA TGTGCCAGCAGCTTAGGTGCGGGGCGGGAGGAGCAGTTCTTC.

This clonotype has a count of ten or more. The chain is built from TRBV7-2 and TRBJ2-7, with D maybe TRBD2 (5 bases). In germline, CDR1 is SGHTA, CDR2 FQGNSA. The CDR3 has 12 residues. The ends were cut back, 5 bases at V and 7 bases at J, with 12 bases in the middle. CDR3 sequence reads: CASSADWEEQYF. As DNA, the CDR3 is TGTGCCAGCAGCGCGGACTGGGAGGAGCAGTACTTC.

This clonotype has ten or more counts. CDR3 protein: CASSPGAITNNEQFF. In DNA form, the CDR3 reads TGTGCCAGCTCACCAGGAGCGATCACCAACAATGAGCAGTTCTTC. The gene calls are TRBV18 and TRBJ2-1; D uncertain. Trimming pared 2 bases from V and 5 bases from J, leaving 13 bases between. The germline V gene has CDR1 KGHSH and CDR2 LQKENI. The CDR3 length is 15 residues.

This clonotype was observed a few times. CDR3 bases: TGTGCCAGCAGGCGCCCAGTCCAAGAGACCCAGTACTTC. Its translation is CASRRPVQETQYF. The V gene is TRBV7-9, the J gene TRBJ2-5; D not resolved. The ends were cut back, 6 bases at V and 1 base at J, with 9 bases in the middle. The CDR3 consists of 13 residues. CDR1 and CDR2 from the germline V gene are SEHNR and FQNEAQ (reference sequence). Together with reference TRBV7-9 and TRBJ2-5, the CDR3 gives the full variable domain: DTGVSQNPRHKITKRGQNVTFRCDPISEHNRLYWYRQTLGQGPEFLTYFQNEAQLEKSRLLSDRFSAERPKGSFSTLEIQRTEQGDSAMYLCASRRPVQETQYFGPGTRLLVL.

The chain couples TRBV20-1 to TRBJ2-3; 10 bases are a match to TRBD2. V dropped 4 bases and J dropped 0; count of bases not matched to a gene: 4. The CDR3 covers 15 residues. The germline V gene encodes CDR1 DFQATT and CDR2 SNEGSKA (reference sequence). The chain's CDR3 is CSAKRTSGSTDTQYF. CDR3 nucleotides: TGCAGTGCTAAAAGGACTAGCGGAAGCACAGATACGCAGTATTTT.

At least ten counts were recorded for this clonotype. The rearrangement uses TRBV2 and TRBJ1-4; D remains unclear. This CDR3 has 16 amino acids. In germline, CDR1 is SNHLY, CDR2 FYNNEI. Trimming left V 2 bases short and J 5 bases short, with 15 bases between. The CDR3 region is CASSETIIRPNEKLFF. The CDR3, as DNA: TGTGCCAGCAGTGAAACAATAATCAGACCGAATGAAAAACTGTTTTTT.

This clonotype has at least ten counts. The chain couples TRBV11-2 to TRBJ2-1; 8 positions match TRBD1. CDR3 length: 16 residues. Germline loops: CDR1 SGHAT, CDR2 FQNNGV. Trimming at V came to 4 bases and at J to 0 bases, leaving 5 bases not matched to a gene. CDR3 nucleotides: TGTGCCAGCAGCTCCAGACAGGGGAGCTCCTACAATGAGCAGTTCTTC. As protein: CASSSRQGSSYNEQFF.

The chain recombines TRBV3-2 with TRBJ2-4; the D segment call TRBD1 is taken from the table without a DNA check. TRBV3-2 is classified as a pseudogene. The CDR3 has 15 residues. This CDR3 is CASSQVPGTQNIQYF. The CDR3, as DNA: TGTGCCAGCAGCCAAGTCCCAGGGACCCAAAACATTCAGTACTTC.

This CDR3 reads CASSRSSLRDTDTQYF. The CDR3 nucleotides are TGTGCCAGCAGCCGAAGCAGTCTCAGGGACACAGATACGCAGTATTTT. J is TRBJ2-3 and V is TRBV7-3; D is perhaps TRBD1 (5 bases). The V gene's germline CDR1 is SGHTA and CDR2 FQGTGA. The V gene lost 5 bases and the J gene lost 2 bases, with 17 bases spanning the gap. The CDR3 length is 16 residues. Combining the CDR3 with reference TRBV7-3 and TRBJ2-3 gives the whole variable domain GAGVSQTPSNKVTEKGKYVELRCDPISGHTALYWYRQSLGQGPEFLIYFQGTGAADDSGLPNDRFFAVRPEGSVSTLKIQRTERGDSAVYLCASSRSSLRDTDTQYFGPGTRLTVL.

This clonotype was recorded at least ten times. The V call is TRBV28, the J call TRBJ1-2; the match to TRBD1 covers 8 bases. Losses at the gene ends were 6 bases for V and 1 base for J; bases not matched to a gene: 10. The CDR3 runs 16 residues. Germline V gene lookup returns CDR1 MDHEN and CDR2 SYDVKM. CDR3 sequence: CASRPLQGGVNYGYTF. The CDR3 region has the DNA TGTGCCAGCAGACCTCTACAGGGGGGGGTTAACTATGGCTACACCTTC.

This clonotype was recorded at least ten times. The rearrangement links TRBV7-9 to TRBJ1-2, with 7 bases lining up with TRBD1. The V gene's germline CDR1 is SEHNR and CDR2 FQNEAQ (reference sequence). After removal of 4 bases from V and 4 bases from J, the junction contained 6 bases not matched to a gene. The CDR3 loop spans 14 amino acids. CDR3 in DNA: TGTGCCAGCAGCTCCAGACAGGGCCGCTATGGCTACACCTTC. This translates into CASSSRQGRYGYTF.

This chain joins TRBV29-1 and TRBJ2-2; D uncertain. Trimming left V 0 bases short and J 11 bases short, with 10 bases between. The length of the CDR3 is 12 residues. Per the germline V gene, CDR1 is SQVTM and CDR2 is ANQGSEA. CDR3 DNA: TGCAGCGTTGAAGATCAGGAAGCCGAGCTGTTTTTT. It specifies CSVEDQEAELFF.

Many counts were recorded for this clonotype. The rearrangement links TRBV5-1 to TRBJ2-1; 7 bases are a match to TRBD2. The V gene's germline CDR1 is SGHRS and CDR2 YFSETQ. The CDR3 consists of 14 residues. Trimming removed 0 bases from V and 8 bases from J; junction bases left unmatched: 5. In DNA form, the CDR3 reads TGCGCCAGCAGCTTGGGGACTAGATATGATGAGCAGTTCTTC. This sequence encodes CASSLGTRYDEQFF.

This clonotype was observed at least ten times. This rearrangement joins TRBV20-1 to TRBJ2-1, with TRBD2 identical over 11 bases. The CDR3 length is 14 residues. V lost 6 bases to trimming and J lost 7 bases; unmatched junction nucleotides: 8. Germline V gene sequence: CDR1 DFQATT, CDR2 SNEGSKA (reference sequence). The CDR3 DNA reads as TGCAGTGCCTATAGCGGGAGGGGTGGAAATGAGCAGTTCTTC. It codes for CSAYSGRGGNEQFF.

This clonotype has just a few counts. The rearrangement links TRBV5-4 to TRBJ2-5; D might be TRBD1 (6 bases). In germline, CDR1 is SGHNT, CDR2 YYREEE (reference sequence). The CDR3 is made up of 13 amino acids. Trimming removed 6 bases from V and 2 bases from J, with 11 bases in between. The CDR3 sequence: CASKQGLQETQYF. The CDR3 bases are TGTGCCAGCAAACAGGGTCTACAAGAGACCCAGTACTTC. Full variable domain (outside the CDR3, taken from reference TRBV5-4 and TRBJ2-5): ETGVTQSPTHLIKTRGQQVTLRCSSQSGHNTVSWYQQALGQGPQFIFQYYREEENGRGNFPPRFSGLQFPNYSSELNVNALELDDSALYLCASKQGLQETQYFGPGTRLLVL.

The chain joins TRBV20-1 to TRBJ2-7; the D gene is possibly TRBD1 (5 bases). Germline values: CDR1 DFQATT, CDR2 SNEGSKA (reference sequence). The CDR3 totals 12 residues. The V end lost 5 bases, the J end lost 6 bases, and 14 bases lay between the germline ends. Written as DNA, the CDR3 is TGCAGTGCTTTTGGGGCGCGTGGCGAGCAGTACTTC. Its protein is CSAFGARGEQYF.

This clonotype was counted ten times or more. The CDR3 bases are TGTGCCAGCAGTCAACCCCCATTGATCGGCTACACCTTC. This encodes CASSQPPLIGYTF. This sequence joins TRBV12-3 or TRBV12-4 and TRBJ1-2; D is uncertain. The V gene lost 5 bases and the J gene lost 8 bases, with 15 bases spanning the gap. The length of the CDR3 is 13 residues.